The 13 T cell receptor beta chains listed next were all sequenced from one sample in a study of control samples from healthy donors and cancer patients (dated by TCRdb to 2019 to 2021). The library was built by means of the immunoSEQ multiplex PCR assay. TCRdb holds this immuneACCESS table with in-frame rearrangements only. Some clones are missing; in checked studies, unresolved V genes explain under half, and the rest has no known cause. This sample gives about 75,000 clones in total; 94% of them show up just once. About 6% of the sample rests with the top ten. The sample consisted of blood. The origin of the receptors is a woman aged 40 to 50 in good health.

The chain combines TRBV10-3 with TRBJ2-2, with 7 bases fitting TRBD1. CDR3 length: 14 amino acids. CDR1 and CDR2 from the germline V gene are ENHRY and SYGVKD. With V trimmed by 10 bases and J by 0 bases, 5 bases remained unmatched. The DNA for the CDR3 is TGTGCCACCGGGACAGACTCGAACACCGGGGAGCTGTTTTTT. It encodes CATGTDSNTGELFF.

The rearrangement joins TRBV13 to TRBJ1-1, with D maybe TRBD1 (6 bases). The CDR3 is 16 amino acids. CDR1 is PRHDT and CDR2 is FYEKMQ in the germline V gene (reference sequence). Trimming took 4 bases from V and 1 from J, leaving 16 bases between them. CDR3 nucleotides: TGTGCCAGCAGCTCGTTCAGGGGATGGGGGAACACTGAAGCTTTCTTT. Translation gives CASSSFRGWGNTEAFF.

The CDR3 sequence: CASSLVQTAGGYTF. In DNA form, the CDR3 reads TGTGCCAGCAGCTTAGTTCAGACAGCGGGGGGCTACACCTTC. The genes are TRBV11-2 and TRBJ1-2; D perhaps matches TRBD1 (5 bases). This CDR3 is built from 14 residues. Germline loops: CDR1 SGHAT, CDR2 FQNNGV. Deletions cut 1 base from V and 8 bases from J, with 14 bases between.

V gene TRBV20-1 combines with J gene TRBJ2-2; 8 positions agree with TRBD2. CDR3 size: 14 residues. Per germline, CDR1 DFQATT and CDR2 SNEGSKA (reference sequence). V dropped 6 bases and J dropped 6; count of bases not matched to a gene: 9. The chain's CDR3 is CSASAGGDAGELFF. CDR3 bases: TGCAGTGCGAGTGCGGGGGGTGACGCCGGGGAGCTGTTTTTT.

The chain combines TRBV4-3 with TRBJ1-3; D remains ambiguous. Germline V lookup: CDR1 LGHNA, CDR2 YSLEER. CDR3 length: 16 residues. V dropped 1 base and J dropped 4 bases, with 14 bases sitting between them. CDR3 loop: CASSQGSYRYGNTIYF. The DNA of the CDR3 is TGCGCCAGCAGCCAAGGATCGTACAGATACGGAAACACCATATATTTT.

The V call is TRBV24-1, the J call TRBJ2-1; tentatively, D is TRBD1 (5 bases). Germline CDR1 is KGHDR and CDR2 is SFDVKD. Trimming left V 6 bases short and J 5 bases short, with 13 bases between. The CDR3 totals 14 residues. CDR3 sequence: CATSQGRANNEQFF. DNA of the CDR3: TGTGCCACCAGTCAGGGTCGCGCGAACAATGAGCAGTTCTTC.

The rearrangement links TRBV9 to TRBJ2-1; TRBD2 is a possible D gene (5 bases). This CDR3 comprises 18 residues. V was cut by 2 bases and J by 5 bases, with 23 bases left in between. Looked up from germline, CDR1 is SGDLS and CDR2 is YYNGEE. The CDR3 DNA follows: TGTGCCAGCAGCGTCACCCCCGAGCTAGCCCAAGCTAACAATGAGCAGTTCTTC. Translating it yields CASSVTPELAQANNEQFF. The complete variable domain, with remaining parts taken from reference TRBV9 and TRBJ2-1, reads DSGVTQTPKHLITATGQRVTLRCSPRSGDLSVYWYQQSLDQGLQFLIQYYNGEERAKGNILERFSAQQFPDLHSELNLSSLELGDSALYFCASSVTPELAQANNEQFFGPGTRLTVL.

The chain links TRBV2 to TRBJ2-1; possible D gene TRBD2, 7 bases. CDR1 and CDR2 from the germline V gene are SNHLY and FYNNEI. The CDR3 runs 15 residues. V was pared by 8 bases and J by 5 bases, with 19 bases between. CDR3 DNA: TGTGCCAGCCTCCTGGGGGTGGGGGGGCACAATGAGCAGTTCTTC. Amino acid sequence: CASLLGVGGHNEQFF.

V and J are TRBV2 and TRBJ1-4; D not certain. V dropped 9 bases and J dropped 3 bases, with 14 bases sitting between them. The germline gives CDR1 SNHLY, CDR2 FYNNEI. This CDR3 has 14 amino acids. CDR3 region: CARRGFVSNEKLFF. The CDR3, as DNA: TGTGCCAGACGAGGGTTTGTGTCTAATGAAAAACTGTTTTTT.

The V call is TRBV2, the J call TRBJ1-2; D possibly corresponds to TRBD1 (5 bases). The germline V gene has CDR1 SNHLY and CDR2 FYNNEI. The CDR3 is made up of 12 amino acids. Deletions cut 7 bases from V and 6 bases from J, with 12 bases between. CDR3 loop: CASTPGTHGYTF. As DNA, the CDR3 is TGTGCCAGCACTCCAGGGACCCATGGCTACACCTTC.

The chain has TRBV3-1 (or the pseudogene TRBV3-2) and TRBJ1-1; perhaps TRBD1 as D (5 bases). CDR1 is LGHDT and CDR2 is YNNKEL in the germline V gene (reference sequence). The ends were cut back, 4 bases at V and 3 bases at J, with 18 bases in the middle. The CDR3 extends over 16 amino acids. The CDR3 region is CASSPGQGSWDTEAFF. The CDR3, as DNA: TGTGCCAGCAGCCCCGGGCAGGGATCTTGGGACACTGAAGCTTTCTTT.

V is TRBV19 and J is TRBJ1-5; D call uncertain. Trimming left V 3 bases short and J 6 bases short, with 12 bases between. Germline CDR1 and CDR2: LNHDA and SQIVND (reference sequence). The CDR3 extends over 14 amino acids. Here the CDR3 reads CASSIRGRGQPQHF. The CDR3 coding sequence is TGTGCCAGTAGTATTCGGGGAAGAGGTCAGCCCCAGCATTTT.

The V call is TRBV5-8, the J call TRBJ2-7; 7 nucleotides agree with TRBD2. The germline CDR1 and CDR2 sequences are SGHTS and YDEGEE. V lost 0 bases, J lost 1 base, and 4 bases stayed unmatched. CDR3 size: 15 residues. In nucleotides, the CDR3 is TGTGCCAGCAGCTTGGCAGCGGGAAGGTCCTACGAGCAGTACTTC. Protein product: CASSLAAGRSYEQYF.